Below, 9 T cell receptor beta chains from the same sample are listed, as sequenced in a study of blood T cell repertoires in COVID-19. The table came from immunoSEQ multiplex PCR; TCRdb's copy has only in-frame clones and leaves some out. The sample includes 90,000 to 100,000 clones, 70% to 90% seen only once; the top ten take around 2.9%. Sample: peripheral blood. These receptors came from a man in his forties or fifties with COVID-19, enrolled during active disease.

The V call is TRBV9, the J call TRBJ1-5; no clear D. The CDR3 runs 16 residues. Trimming took off 2 bases at V and 0 bases at J, with 12 bases between the two ends. From germline, CDR1 is SGDLS and CDR2 YYNGEE. The CDR3 is CASSVDEGNSNQPQHF. The DNA for the CDR3 is TGTGCCAGCAGCGTCGACGAGGGAAATAGCAATCAGCCCCAGCATTTT.

This clone was detected once. The chain recombines TRBV19 with TRBJ1-1; a possible D gene is TRBD1 (5 bases). Germline lookup yields CDR1 LNHDA and CDR2 SQIVND (reference sequence). This CDR3 spans 15 amino acids. V was shortened by 10 bases and J by 0 bases, with 18 bases between the two germline ends. CDR3 protein: CATFSDRYMNTEAFF. CDR3 sequence (DNA): TGTGCCACCTTCTCCGACAGATACATGAACACTGAAGCTTTCTTT.

The chain couples TRBV4-2 to TRBJ2-1, with 7 bases that match TRBD1. CDR3 size: 16 residues. The V segment lost 1 base and the J segment 6 bases; nucleotides outside the gene matches: 9. In germline, CDR1 is LGHNA, CDR2 YNFKEQ. The CDR3 loop is CASSQGEGALLNEQFF. The CDR3 coding sequence is TGTGCCAGCAGCCAAGGCGAGGGGGCCCTTCTCAATGAGCAGTTCTTC.

V usage is TRBV4-1 and J usage is TRBJ1-4; D ambiguous. Germline V CDR1 and CDR2: MGHRA, YSYEKL. This CDR3 contains 16 residues. V dropped 5 bases and J dropped 0 bases, with 13 bases sitting between them. CDR3 amino acids: CASSSREDATNEKLFF. CDR3 in DNA: TGCGCCAGCAGCTCCCGGGAGGATGCAACTAATGAAAAACTGTTTTTT.

V and J are TRBV28 and TRBJ1-2; D might be TRBD1 (6 bases). The CDR3 covers 14 residues. Looked up from germline, CDR1 is MDHEN and CDR2 is SYDVKM. Trimming removed 7 bases from V and 7 bases from J, with 19 bases in between. The CDR3 nucleotides are TGTGCCAGCACCCCAAACAGGGCGCTTCGTGGCTACACCTTC. It is translated as CASTPNRALRGYTF.

The gene calls are TRBV30 and TRBJ2-3, with D hard to call. The CDR3 is made up of 14 amino acids. CDR1 is GTSNPN and CDR2 is SVGIG in the germline V gene (reference sequence). V shed 4 bases and J shed 3 bases, with 14 bases lying between them. CDR3 in amino acids: CAWTDILGTDTQYF. DNA of the CDR3: TGTGCCTGGACCGACATTTTGGGTACAGATACGCAGTATTTT.

In nucleotides, the CDR3 is TGTGCCAGCAGCTTAGCGACAGGGACTAATGAAAAACTGTTTTTT. Its translation is CASSLATGTNEKLFF. This chain connects TRBV7-6 to TRBJ1-4, with 7 bases fitting TRBD1. Trimming at V came to 0 bases and at J to 2 bases, leaving 0 bases not matched to a gene. The CDR3 contains 15 residues. Germline values: CDR1 SGHVS, CDR2 FNYEAQ. Based on the CDR3 plus reference TRBV7-6 and TRBJ1-4, the full variable domain is GAGVSQSPRYKVTKRGQDVALRCDPISGHVSLYWYRQALGQGPEFLTYFNYEAQQDKSGLPNDRFSAERPEGSISTLTIQRTEQRDSAMYRCASSLATGTNEKLFFGSGTQLSVL.

J is TRBJ1-1 and V is TRBV7-2, with D maybe TRBD1 (5 bases). CDR1 SGHTA and CDR2 FQGNSA come from the germline V gene. The length of the CDR3 is 16 residues. Trimming pared 5 bases from V and 1 base from J, leaving 17 bases between. This chain's CDR3 is CASSPPDWGGNTEAFF. The CDR3 coding sequence is TGTGCCAGCAGCCCCCCAGACTGGGGGGGGAACACTGAAGCTTTCTTT.

The chain couples TRBV5-1 to TRBJ1-2; D not certain. Germline V lookup: CDR1 SGHRS, CDR2 YFSETQ. V lost 0 bases, J lost 3 bases, and 6 bases lay in between. The CDR3 sequence is 13 residues long. The CDR3 DNA reads as TGCGCCAGCAGCTTGGTTTCAGACTATGGCTACACCTTC. Translated: CASSLVSDYGYTF.